These T cell receptor beta chains were read from a single sample in a study of T-cell memory formation after mild COVID-19. TCRdb used MiXCR to reprocess the 5' RACE reads, holding one entry per CDR3 protein. The top ten hold around a fifth of the sample, which has some 350,000 distinct CDR3 sequences, over 10% seen once. The specimen sequenced was PBMCs or a T cell subset sorted from them (not recorded which). Receptors originate from a man younger than 30 who had mild COVID-19 (a few samples of this study predate the infection). Cell type and time point are not known. The CDR3 runs from the conserved cysteine through the conserved F or W. The D gene is left open where the match is weak. Some rows mark clone size as missing; the rest say once, few, many or name a class of expanded clone.

j_gene	abundance	d_gene	v_gene	len	CDR3aa	CDR3nt
TRBJ2-5	.	.	TRBV5-1	16	CASSLEGSPIVETQYF	TGCGCCAGCAGCTTGGAGGGCAGTCCGATTGTGGAGACCCAGTACTTC
TRBJ1-1	.	.	TRBV5-1	14	CASSWGQQNTEAFF	TGCGCCAGCAGCTGGGGACAACAGAACACTGAAGCTTTCTTT
TRBJ2-1	few	.	TRBV24-1	15	CATSDSMGAYNEQFF	TGTGCCACCAGTGATTCCATGGGGGCTTACAATGAGCAGTTCTTC
TRBJ1-4	.	.	TRBV6-1	15	CASAGGVGLNEKLFF	TGTGCCAGTGCAGGAGGAGTCGGCCTTAATGAAAAACTGTTTTTT
TRBJ2-5	.	.	TRBV2	12	CASRDQGETQYF	TGTGCCAGCAGAGATCAAGGGGAGACCCAGTACTTC
TRBJ2-2	few	.	TRBV30	13	CAWSVRGAGELFF	TGTGCCTGGAGTGTACGAGGGGCCGGGGAGCTGTTTTTT
TRBJ2-3	.	.	TRBV15	15	CATSSGPGRRATQYF	TGTGCCACCAGCAGTGGCCCGGGACGGCGAGCAACGCAGTATTTT
TRBJ1-5	.	TRBD1	TRBV2	14	CASSDRTGTQPQHF	TGTGCCAGCAGTGACCGGACAGGCACTCAGCCCCAGCATTTT
TRBJ2-3	.	TRBD2	TRBV7-8	16	CASSSRTSGLTDTQYF	TGTGCCAGCAGCTCCCGGACTAGCGGGCTGACAGATACGCAGTATTTT
TRBJ2-2	many	.	TRBV7-2	16	CASRPRQAANTGELFF	TGTGCCAGCAGACCCAGACAGGCAGCGAACACCGGGGAGCTGTTTTTT
TRBJ2-5	.	TRBD2	TRBV7-2	14	CASSPRLAGETQYF	TGTGCCAGCAGTCCTAGACTAGCGGGAGAGACCCAGTACTTC
TRBJ1-1	.	TRBD1	TRBV12-3/TRBV12-4	16	CASSRGPGQANTEAFF	TGTGCCAGCAGTCGTGGCCCCGGACAGGCGAACACTGAAGCTTTCTTT
TRBJ2-2	many	.	TRBV5-1	18	CASSLADMGRRNTGELFF	TGCGCCAGCAGCTTGGCCGATATGGGACGGAGAAACACCGGGGAGCTGTTTTTT
TRBJ1-1	.	.	TRBV6-1	14	CASKLQGMNTEAFF	TGTGCCAGCAAACTACAGGGCATGAACACTGAAGCTTTCTTT
TRBJ2-5	.	.	TRBV4-1	15	CASSQLGTVQETQYF	TGCGCCAGCAGCCAACTCGGGACGGTACAAGAGACCCAGTACTTC
TRBJ1-2	few	.	TRBV6-5	13	CASSYANRDGYTF	TGTGCCAGCAGTTACGCAAATCGGGATGGCTACACCTTC
TRBJ2-7	few	.	TRBV7-2	12	CASTRSGGEQYF	TGTGCCAGCACCCGGAGCGGCGGCGAGCAGTACTTC
TRBJ2-7	.	.	TRBV4-2	15	CASSRSLDWTYEQYF	TGTGCCAGCAGCCGAAGTTTGGACTGGACCTACGAGCAGTACTTC
TRBJ2-1	.	TRBD1	TRBV9	16	CASSVRQGSIVDEQFF	TGTGCCAGCAGCGTCCGACAGGGGAGCATCGTGGATGAGCAGTTCTTC
TRBJ2-3	.	.	TRBV20-1	14	CSAPRGGRTDTQYF	TGCAGTGCCCCGAGGGGGGGCCGCACAGATACGCAGTATTTT
TRBJ1-1	.	.	TRBV7-9	15	CASSLEGPMNTEAFF	TGTGCCAGCAGCTTGGAGGGACCTATGAACACTGAAGCTTTCTTT
TRBJ1-5	few	.	TRBV6-2/TRBV6-3	15	CASSYSGRDNQPQHF	TGTGCCAGCAGTTACTCGGGCAGGGACAATCAGCCCCAGCATTTT
TRBJ1-2	.	.	TRBV7-9	10	CASTGAGYTF	TGTGCCAGCACCGGGGCTGGCTACACCTTC
TRBJ2-3	few	.	TRBV30	12	CAWIEYSGPQYF	TGTGCCTGGATTGAGTACTCCGGCCCGCAGTATTTT
TRBJ2-7	.	TRBD2	TRBV6-2/TRBV6-3	15	CASRIGTSGGYEQYF	TGTGCCAGCAGGATCGGGACTAGCGGGGGGTACGAGCAGTACTTC
TRBJ2-7	.	.	TRBV6-5	12	CASSYFGSEQYF	TGTGCCAGCAGTTACTTCGGGAGCGAGCAGTACTTC
TRBJ2-1	many	TRBD1	TRBV10-3	16	CAISYPGQGAKDEQFF	TGTGCCATCAGTTACCCGGGACAGGGGGCGAAGGATGAGCAGTTCTTC
TRBJ1-5	many	.	TRBV4-1	13	CASSPVMGQPQHF	TGCGCCAGCAGTCCCGTGATGGGGCAGCCCCAGCATTTT
TRBJ2-4	many	.	TRBV29-1	13	CSVSGTAQNIQYF	TGCAGCGTTTCCGGGACGGCTCAAAACATTCAGTACTTC
TRBJ2-7	.	.	TRBV7-9	13	CASSLISTYEQYF	TGTGCCAGCAGCTTGATCTCAACCTACGAGCAGTACTTC
TRBJ1-5	.	TRBD1	TRBV7-2	15	CASKRQGLYNQPQHF	TGTGCCAGCAAACGACAGGGGCTCTACAATCAGCCCCAGCATTTT
TRBJ1-2	few	.	TRBV6-1	14	CASSEAGLREVYTF	TGTGCCAGCAGTGAAGCGGGCCTTAGGGAGGTCTACACCTTC
TRBJ2-2	.	TRBD1	TRBV5-1	14	CASTLTGGYGELFF	TGCGCCAGCACCCTCACAGGGGGCTACGGGGAGCTGTTTTTT
TRBJ1-5	.	TRBD1	TRBV30	15	CAWKDGTANNQPQHF	TGTGCCTGGAAAGACGGGACAGCTAACAATCAGCCCCAGCATTTT
TRBJ1-2	few	.	TRBV7-9	12	CASRPGNYGYTF	TGTGCCAGCAGACCAGGGAACTATGGCTACACCTTC
TRBJ2-7	.	.	TRBV6-5	15	CASSYSGIAVYEQYF	TGTGCCAGCAGTTACTCGGGTATAGCCGTCTACGAGCAGTACTTC
TRBJ1-2	.	.	TRBV5-1	15	CASSLSGHGENGYTF	TGCGCCAGCAGCCTCAGTGGACACGGGGAGAATGGCTACACCTTC
TRBJ1-4	few	.	TRBV7-2	14	CASSRGPTNEKLFF	TGTGCCAGCAGCCGGGGGCCAACTAATGAAAAACTGTTTTTT
TRBJ1-1	few	.	TRBV12-3/TRBV12-4	13	CASSLGRVAEAFF	TGTGCCAGCAGTTTGGGTCGAGTGGCTGAAGCTTTCTTT
TRBJ1-5	.	.	TRBV4-1	17	CASSQEPGGESNQPQHF	TGCGCCAGCAGCCAAGAGCCGGGGGGCGAAAGCAATCAGCCCCAGCATTTT
TRBJ1-4	.	.	TRBV5-1	14	CASSLVTLSGKLFF	TGCGCCAGCAGCTTGGTAACCCTCAGTGGGAAACTGTTTTTT
TRBJ2-2	once	.	TRBV20-1	14	CSARRGGLGGELFF	TGCAGTGCTAGAAGGGGGGGCCTCGGCGGGGAGCTGTTTTTT
TRBJ1-6	.	.	TRBV20-1	16	CSARASPGTLDSPLHF	TGCAGTGCTAGGGCCAGTCCCGGGACACTAGATTCACCCCTCCACTTT
TRBJ2-5	.	TRBD2	TRBV5-6	18	CASSTQLAGVQGQETQYF	TGTGCCAGCAGCACCCAACTAGCGGGGGTGCAAGGCCAAGAGACCCAGTACTTC
TRBJ2-1	few	TRBD2	TRBV6-5	15	CASSPASGGRGEQFF	TGTGCCAGCAGCCCCGCTAGCGGGGGCAGGGGTGAGCAGTTCTTC
TRBJ2-5	many	TRBD2	TRBV7-2	14	CASSFSGVQETQYF	TGTGCCAGCAGCTTTAGCGGGGTCCAAGAGACCCAGTACTTC
TRBJ1-4	.	TRBD1	TRBV7-8	15	CASRGGGTGTEKLFF	TGTGCCAGCAGGGGAGGGGGGACAGGGACTGAAAAACTGTTTTTT
TRBJ1-6	.	.	TRBV3-1	15	CASSQRTQLSSPLHF	TGTGCCAGCAGCCAGAGAACCCAACTCAGTTCACCCCTCCACTTT
TRBJ2-7	.	.	TRBV27	14	CASSSQGLDYEQYF	TGTGCCAGCAGTTCTCAGGGCCTCGACTACGAGCAGTACTTC
TRBJ2-2	.	.	TRBV5-4	13	CASSLETPGELFF	TGTGCCAGCAGCTTGGAGACTCCCGGGGAGCTGTTTTTT
TRBJ1-2	few	.	TRBV7-9	12	CASSLWQGGYTF	TGTGCCAGCAGCTTATGGCAGGGGGGCTACACCTTC
TRBJ2-5	.	.	TRBV20-1	13	CSARDLYGETQYF	TGCAGTGCTAGAGATCTGTACGGAGAGACCCAGTACTTC
TRBJ2-1	.	TRBD2	TRBV5-1	16	CASSLGPGGLGNEQFF	TGCGCCAGCAGCTTGGGACCGGGGGGACTAGGCAATGAGCAGTTCTTC
TRBJ1-2	.	.	TRBV14	12	CASSQDRGWYTF	TGTGCCAGCAGCCAAGATAGGGGCTGGTACACCTTC
TRBJ2-1	few	TRBD2	TRBV5-1	16	CASSLLSGGLYNEQFF	TGCGCCAGCAGCTTGCTAAGCGGGGGCCTGTACAATGAGCAGTTCTTC
TRBJ2-7	few	TRBD1	TRBV12-3/TRBV12-4	19	CASSPKRTGGARVTYEQYF	TGTGCCAGCAGTCCCAAGCGGACAGGGGGCGCCAGGGTGACCTACGAGCAGTACTTC
TRBJ2-7	few	TRBD1	TRBV10-1	14	CASSENRGPYEQYF	TGCGCCAGCAGTGAGAACAGGGGGCCGTACGAGCAGTACTTC
TRBJ2-1	few	.	TRBV20-1	14	CSAYRGGGHNEQFF	TGCAGTGCTTACAGGGGTGGGGGGCACAATGAGCAGTTCTTC
TRBJ2-6	few	.	TRBV28	14	CASTANSGANVLTF	TGTGCCAGCACTGCGAACTCTGGGGCCAACGTCCTGACTTTC